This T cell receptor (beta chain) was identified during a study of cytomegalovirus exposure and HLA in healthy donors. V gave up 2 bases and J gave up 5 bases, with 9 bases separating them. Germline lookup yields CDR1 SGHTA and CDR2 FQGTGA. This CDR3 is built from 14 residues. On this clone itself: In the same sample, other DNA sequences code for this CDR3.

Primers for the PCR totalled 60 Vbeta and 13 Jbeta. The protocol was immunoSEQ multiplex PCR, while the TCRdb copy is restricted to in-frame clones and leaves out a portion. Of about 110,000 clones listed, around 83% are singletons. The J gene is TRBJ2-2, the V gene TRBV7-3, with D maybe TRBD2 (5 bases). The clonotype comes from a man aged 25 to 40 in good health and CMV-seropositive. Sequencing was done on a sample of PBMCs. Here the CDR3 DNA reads TGTGCCAGCAGCTTACGGGGTGGGACCGGGGAGCTGTTTTTT. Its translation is CASSLRGGTGELFF.